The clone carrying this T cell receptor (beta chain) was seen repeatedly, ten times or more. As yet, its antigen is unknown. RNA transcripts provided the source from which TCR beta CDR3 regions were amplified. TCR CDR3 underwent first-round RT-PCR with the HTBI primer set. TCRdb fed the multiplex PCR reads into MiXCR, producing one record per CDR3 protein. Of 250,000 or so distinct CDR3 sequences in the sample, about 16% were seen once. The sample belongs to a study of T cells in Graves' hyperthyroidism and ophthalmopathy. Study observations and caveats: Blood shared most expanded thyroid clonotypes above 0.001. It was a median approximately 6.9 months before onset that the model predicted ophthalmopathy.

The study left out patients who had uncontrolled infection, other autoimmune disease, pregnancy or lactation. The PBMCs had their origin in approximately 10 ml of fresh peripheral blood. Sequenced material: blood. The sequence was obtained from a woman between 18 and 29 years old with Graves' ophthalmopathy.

The CDR3 here is CSAPSAEAGVARNEQFF. The CDR3 DNA reads TGCAGTGCCCCCTCGGCCGAGGCGGGGGTCGCTAGAAATGAGCAGTTCTTC. This chain links TRBV20-1 with TRBJ2-1; 7 positions match TRBD2. J gave up 7 bases and V 6 bases, and 21 bases lay outside the gene matches. The germline gives CDR1 DFQATT, CDR2 SNEGSKA (reference sequence). There are 17 residues in the CDR3.